This entry features one T cell receptor (beta chain) sequence. This clonotype turned up a few times. Its antigen is still unknown. Base quality data are lacking; no much larger clone is found one base away. The meaning of the sample's treatment or condition label: in vitro stimulation with specific CMV peptide epitopes to enrich CMV-specific T cells. Including the terminal cysteine and phenylalanine, the CDR3 comprises 16 residues. CDR3 DNA only is kept here, 48 bases in frame from base 1. Relative to germline, V is missing 5 bases and J is missing 5 bases, with 9 bases of the junction outside any gene match. This sample stems from a study of T cell repertoires in cytomegalovirus infection (dated by TCRdb to the late 2010s). For the study in its entirety: The peptide stimulations were aimed at well-studied HLA-B-restricted epitopes as well as recently identified HLA-C-restricted CMV epitopes, whose presentation resists viral immunomodulation. The HLA type of each donor mattered for the analysis, because public TCR beta signatures pointed to carriage of CMV infection along with the matching HLA type. Study-wide conclusions, independent of this receptor: The ex vivo response was dominated by HLA-C-restricted CMV-specific TCR beta clonotypes, and the single most frequent clonotype in two of eight donors was supplied by these HLA-C-restricted clonotypes. Carriers of CMV infection plus the relevant HLA type were discriminated by the cumulative frequency of public TCR beta family members in the study cohort and in an independent 352-donor cohort.

The sequencing machine was an Illumina HiSeq 1500. TCRdb trimmed the raw reads at Q25, called clones with MiXCR and kept productive beta chains. Rows are combined by CDR3 protein, so each entry shows the most common genes and DNA. The sample includes around 710,000 distinct CDR3 sequences, with 25% to 30% observed a single time. The ten largest make up under 15% of the sample. The clonotype originates from a human donor in good health (CMV status not recorded). Some clones in this sample may be carry-over from other donors' samples. Sequenced here: cultured CD8+ T cells from PBMCs, sampled from culture after CMV antigen stimulation. The chain uses TRBV12-3 or TRBV12-4 and TRBJ1-5, and TRBD1 aligns with 10 junction nucleotides. The DNA reads as follows: TGTGCCAGCAGTCCCGGGACAGGGGTTGAGCATCAGCCCCAGCATTTT. The resulting protein is CASSPGTGVEHQPQHF.